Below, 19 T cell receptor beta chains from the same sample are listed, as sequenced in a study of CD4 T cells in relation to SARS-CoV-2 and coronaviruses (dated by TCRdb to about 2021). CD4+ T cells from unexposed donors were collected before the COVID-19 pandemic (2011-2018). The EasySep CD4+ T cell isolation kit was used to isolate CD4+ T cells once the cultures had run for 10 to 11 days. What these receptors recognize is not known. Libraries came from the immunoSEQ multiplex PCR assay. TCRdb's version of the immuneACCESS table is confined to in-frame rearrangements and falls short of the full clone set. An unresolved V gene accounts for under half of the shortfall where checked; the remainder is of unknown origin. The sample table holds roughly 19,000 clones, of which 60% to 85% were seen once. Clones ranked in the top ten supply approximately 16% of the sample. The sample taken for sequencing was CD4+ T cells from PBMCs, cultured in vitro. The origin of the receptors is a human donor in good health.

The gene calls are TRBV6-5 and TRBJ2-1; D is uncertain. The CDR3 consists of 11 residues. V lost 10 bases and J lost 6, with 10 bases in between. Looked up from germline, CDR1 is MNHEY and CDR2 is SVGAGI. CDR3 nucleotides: TGTGCCACCGTTTGGTCCAATGAGCAGTTCTTC. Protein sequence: CATVWSNEQFF.

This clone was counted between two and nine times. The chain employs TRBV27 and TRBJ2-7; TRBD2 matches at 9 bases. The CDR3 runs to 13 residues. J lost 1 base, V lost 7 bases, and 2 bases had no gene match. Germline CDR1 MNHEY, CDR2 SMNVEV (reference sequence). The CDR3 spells CASMREGSYEQYF. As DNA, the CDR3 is TGTGCCAGCATGCGGGAGGGGTCCTACGAGCAGTACTTC.

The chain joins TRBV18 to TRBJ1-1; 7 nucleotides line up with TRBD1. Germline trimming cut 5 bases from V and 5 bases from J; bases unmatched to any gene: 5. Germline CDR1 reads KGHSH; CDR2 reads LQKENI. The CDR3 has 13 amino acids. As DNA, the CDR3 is TGTGCCAGCTCATACGACAGGGAAACTGAAGCTTTCTTT. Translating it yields CASSYDRETEAFF.

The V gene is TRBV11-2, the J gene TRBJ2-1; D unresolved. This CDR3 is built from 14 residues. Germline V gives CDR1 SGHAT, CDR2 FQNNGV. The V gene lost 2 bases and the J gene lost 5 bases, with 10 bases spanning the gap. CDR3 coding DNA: TGTGCCAGCAGCTTAAGACGGGCCAACAATGAGCAGTTCTTC. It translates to CASSLRRANNEQFF.

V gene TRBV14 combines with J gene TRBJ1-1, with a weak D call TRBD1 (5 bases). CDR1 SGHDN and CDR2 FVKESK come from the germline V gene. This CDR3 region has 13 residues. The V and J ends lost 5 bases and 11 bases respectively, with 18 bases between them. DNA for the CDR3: TGTGCCAGCAGCGAAGGGGTGGAACGAGAGGCTTTCTTT. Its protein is CASSEGVEREAFF.

CDR3 region: CASSMDLGVNEQFF. The CDR3 DNA reads TGTGCCAGCAGTATGGACCTTGGAGTAAATGAGCAGTTCTTC. The rearrangement joins TRBV2 to TRBJ2-1; D is unclear. CDR1 and CDR2 (germline): SNHLY, FYNNEI. Trimming cost V 5 bases and J 7 bases, with 15 bases left between them. This CDR3 contains 14 residues.

CDR3: CSVDRLASGETQYF. CDR3 sequence (DNA): TGCAGCGTTGATCGGCTTGCCAGTGGGGAGACCCAGTACTTC. The chain employs TRBV29-1 and TRBJ2-5; D is unclear. This CDR3 spans 14 amino acids. V dropped 3 bases and J dropped 5 bases, with 16 bases sitting between them. Germline CDR1 reads SQVTM; CDR2 reads ANQGSEA.

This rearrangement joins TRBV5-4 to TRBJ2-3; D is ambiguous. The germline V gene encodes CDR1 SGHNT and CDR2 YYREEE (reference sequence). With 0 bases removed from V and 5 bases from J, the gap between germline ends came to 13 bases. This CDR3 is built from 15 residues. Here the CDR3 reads CASSLDLFRVDTQYF. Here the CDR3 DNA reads TGTGCCAGCAGCTTGGACCTGTTTAGGGTAGATACGCAGTATTTT.

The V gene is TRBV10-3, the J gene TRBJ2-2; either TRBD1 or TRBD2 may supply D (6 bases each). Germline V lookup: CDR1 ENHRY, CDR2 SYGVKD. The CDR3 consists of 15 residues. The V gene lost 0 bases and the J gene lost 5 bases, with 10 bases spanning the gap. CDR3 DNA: TGTGCCATCAGTGAGTCGGGGGGCCTAACCGGGGAGCTGTTTTTT. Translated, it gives CAISESGGLTGELFF.

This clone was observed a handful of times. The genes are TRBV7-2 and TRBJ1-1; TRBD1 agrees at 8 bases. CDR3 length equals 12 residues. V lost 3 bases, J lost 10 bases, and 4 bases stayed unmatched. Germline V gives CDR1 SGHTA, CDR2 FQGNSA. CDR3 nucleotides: TGTGCCAGCAGCTTCGACAGGGGATCAGCTTTCTTT. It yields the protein CASSFDRGSAFF.

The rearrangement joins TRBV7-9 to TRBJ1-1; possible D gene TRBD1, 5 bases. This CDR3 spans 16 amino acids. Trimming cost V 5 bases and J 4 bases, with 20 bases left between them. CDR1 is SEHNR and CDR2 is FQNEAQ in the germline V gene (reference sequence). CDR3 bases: TGTGCCAGCAGCCCCTGGGGGAGCCGTGACAGCACTGAAGCTTTCTTT. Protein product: CASSPWGSRDSTEAFF.

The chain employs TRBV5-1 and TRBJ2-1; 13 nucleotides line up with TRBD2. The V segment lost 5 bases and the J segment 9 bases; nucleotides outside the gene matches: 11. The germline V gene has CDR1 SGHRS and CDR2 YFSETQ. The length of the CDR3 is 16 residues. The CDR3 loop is CASRRGTSGTLPEQFF. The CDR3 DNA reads TGCGCCAGCAGGAGAGGGACTAGCGGGACGTTACCTGAGCAGTTCTTC.

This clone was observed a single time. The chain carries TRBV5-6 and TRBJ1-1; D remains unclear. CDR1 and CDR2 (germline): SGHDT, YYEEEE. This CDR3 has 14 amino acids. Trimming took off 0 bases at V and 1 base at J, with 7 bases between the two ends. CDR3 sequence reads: CASSLGLQNTEAFF. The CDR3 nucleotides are TGTGCCAGCAGCTTGGGCCTACAGAACACTGAAGCTTTCTTT.

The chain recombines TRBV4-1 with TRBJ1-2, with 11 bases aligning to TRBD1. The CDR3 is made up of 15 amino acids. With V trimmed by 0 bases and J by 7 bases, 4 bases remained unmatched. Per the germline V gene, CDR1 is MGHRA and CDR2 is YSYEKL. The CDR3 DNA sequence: TGCGCCAGCAGCCAAGAAGGACAGGGGGCCGGTGGCTACACCTTC. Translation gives CASSQEGQGAGGYTF.

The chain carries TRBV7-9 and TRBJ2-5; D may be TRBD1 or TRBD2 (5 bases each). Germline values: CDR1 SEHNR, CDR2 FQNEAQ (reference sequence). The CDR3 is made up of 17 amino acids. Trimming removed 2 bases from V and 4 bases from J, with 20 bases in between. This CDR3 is CASSLFRGVTLRETQYF. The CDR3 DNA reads TGTGCCAGCAGCTTATTTAGAGGGGTTACTTTACGAGAGACCCAGTACTTC.

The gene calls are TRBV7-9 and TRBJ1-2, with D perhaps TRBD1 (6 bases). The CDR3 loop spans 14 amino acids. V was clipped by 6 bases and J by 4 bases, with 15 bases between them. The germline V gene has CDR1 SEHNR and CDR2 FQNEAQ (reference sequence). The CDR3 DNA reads TGTGCCAGCAGACCGGGACACCTCGCCTATGGCTACACCTTC. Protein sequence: CASRPGHLAYGYTF.

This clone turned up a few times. CDR3 sequence reads: CAGRNFGDPPLHF. The CDR3 DNA reads as TGTGCCGGGCGGAATTTCGGAGATCCACCCCTCCACTTT. The chain is built from TRBV2 and TRBJ1-6; D uncertain. The CDR3 is 13 amino acids. Between the trimmed V and J ends, which lost 11 bases and 11 bases, there was a span of 19 bases. Germline-derived CDR1 and CDR2 are SNHLY and FYNNEI.

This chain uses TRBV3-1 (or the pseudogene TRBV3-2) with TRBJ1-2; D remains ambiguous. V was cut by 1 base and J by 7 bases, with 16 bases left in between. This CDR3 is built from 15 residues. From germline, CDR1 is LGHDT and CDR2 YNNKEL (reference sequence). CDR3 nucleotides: TGTGCCAGCAGCCAAGGTAGGACCAGCTCCCTTGGCTACACCTTC. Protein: CASSQGRTSSLGYTF.

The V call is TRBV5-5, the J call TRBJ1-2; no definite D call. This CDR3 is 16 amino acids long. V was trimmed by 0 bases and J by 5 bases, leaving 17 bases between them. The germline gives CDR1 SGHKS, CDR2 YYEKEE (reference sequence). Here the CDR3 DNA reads TGTGCCAGCAGCTTGGCCGAGGTCCTCCCCGGATATGGCTACACCTTC. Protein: CASSLAEVLPGYGYTF.